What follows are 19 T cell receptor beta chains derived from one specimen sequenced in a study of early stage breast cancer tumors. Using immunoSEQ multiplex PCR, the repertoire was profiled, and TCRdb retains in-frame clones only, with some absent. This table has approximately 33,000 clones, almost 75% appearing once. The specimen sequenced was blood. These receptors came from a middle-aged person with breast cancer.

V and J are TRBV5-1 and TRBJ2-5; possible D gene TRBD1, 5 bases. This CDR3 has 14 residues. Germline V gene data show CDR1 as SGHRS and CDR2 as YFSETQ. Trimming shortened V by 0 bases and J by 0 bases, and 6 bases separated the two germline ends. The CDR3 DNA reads TGCGCCAGCAGCTTGGGGACAAACCAAGAGACCCAGTACTTC. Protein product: CASSLGTNQETQYF.

The CDR3 spells CASSSQADTQYF. The DNA of the CDR3 is TGTGCCAGCAGCTCCCAGGCGGATACGCAGTATTTT. The V call is TRBV5-8, the J call TRBJ2-3; D not resolved. The V end lost 3 bases, the J end lost 6 bases, and 8 bases lay between the germline ends. The germline gives CDR1 SGHTS, CDR2 YDEGEE. This CDR3 spans 12 amino acids. The whole variable domain, filled in from reference TRBV5-8 and TRBJ2-3, reads EAGVTQSPTHLIKTRGQQATLRCSPISGHTSVYWYQQALGLGLQFLLWYDEGEERNRGNFPPRFSGRQFPNYSSELNVNALELEDSALYLCASSSQADTQYFGPGTRLTVL.

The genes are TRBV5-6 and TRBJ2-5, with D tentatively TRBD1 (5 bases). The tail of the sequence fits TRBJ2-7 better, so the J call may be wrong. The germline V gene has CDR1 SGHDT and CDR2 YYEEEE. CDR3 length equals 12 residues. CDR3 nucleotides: TGTGCCAGCAGCTTGTCAGGGATCGAGCAGTACTTC. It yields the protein CASSLSGIEQYF.

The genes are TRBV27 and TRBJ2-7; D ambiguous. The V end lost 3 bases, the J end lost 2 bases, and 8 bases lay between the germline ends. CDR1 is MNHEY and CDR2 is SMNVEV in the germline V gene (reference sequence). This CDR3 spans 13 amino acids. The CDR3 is CASSFTNAYEQYF. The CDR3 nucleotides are TGTGCCAGCAGTTTTACGAATGCCTACGAGCAGTACTTC.

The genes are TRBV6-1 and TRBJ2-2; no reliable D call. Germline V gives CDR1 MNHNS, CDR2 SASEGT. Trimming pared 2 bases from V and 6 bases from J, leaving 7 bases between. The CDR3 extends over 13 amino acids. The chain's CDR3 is CASSENESGELFF. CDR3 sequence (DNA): TGTGCCAGCAGTGAAAATGAGTCCGGGGAGCTGTTTTTT.

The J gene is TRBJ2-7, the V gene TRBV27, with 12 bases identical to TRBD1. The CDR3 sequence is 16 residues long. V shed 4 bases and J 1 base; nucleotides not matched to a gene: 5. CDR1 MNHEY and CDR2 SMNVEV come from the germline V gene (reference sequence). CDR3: CASSSRDRGPSYEQYF. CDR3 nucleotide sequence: TGTGCCAGCAGTTCGCGGGACAGGGGGCCTTCCTACGAGCAGTACTTC.

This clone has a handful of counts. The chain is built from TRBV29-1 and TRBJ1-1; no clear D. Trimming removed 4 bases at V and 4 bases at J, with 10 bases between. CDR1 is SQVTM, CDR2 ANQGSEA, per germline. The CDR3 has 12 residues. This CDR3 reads CSVGKGGTEAFF. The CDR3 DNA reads TGCAGCGTTGGAAAGGGAGGCACTGAAGCTTTCTTT.

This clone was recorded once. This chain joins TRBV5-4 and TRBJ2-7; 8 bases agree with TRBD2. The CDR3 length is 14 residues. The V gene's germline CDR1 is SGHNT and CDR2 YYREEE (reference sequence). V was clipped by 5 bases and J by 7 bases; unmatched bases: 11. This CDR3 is CASRRGDSNGEQYF. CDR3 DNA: TGTGCCAGCAGGCGGGGGGACTCCAATGGGGAGCAGTACTTC. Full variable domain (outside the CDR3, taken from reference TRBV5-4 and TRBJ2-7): ETGVTQSPTHLIKTRGQQVTLRCSSQSGHNTVSWYQQALGQGPQFIFQYYREEENGRGNFPPRFSGLQFPNYSSELNVNALELDDSALYLCASRRGDSNGEQYFGPGTRLTVT.

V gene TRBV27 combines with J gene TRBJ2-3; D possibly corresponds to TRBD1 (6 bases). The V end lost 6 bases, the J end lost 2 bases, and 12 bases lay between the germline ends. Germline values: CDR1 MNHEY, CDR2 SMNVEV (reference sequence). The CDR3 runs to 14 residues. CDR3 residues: CASSKRTDTDTQYF. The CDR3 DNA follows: TGTGCCAGCAGCAAACGGACAGACACAGATACGCAGTATTTT.

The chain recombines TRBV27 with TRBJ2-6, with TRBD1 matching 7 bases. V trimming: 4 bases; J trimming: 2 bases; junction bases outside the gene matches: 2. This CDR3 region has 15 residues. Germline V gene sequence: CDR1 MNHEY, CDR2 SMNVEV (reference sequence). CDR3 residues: CASSSQGAGANVLTF. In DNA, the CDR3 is TGTGCCAGCAGTTCGCAGGGGGCTGGGGCCAACGTCCTGACTTTC.

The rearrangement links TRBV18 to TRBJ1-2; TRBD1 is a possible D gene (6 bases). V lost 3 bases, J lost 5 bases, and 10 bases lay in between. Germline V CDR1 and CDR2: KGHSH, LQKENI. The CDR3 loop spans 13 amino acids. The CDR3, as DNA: TGTGCCAGCTCACCCGAGGGGGGGTATGGCTACACCTTC. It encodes CASSPEGGYGYTF.

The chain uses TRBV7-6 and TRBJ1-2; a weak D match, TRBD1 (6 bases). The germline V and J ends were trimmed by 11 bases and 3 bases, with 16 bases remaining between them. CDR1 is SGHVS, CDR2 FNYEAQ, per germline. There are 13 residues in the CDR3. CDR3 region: CAVGGGRYYGYTF. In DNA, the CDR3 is TGTGCCGTCGGCGGGGGGCGATACTATGGCTACACCTTC.

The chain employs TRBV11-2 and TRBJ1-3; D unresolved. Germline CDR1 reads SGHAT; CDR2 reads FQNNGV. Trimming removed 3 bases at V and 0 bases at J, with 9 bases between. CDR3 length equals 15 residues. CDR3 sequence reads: CASSFSHHSGNTIYF. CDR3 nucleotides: TGTGCCAGCAGCTTTTCTCACCACTCTGGAAACACCATATATTTT. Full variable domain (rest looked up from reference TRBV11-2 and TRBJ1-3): EAGVAQSPRYKIIEKRQSVAFWCNPISGHATLYWYQQILGQGPKLLIQFQNNGVVDDSQLPKDRFSAERLKGVDSTLKIQPAKLEDSAVYLCASSFSHHSGNTIYFGEGSWLTVV.

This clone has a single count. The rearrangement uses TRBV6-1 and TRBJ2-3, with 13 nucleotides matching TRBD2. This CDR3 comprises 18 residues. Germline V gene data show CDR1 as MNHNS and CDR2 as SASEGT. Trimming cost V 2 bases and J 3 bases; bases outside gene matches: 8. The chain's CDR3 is CASSESYSTSGRTDTQYF. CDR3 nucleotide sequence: TGTGCCAGCAGTGAATCGTACTCGACTAGCGGGAGGACAGATACGCAGTATTTT.

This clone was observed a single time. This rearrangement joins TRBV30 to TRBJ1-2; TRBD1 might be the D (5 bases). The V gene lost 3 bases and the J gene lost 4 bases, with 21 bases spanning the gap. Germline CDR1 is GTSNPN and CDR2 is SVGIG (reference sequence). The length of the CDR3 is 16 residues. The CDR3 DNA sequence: TGTGCCTGGAGGGAGTTCAGGGTGGTCGAAGGCTATGGCTACACCTTC. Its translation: CAWREFRVVEGYGYTF. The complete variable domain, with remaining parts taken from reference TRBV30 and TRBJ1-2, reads SQTIHQWPATLVQPVGSPLSLECTVEGTSNPNLYWYRQAAGRGLQLLFYSVGIGQISSEVPQNLSASRPQDRQFILSSKKLLLSDSGFYLCAWREFRVVEGYGYTFGSGTRLTVV.

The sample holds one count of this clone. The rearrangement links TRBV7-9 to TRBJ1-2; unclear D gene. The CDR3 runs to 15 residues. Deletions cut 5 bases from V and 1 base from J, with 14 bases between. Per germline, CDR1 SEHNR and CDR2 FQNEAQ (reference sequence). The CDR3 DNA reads TGTGCCAGCAGCCCGGAACCGCGGATTAACTATGGCTACACCTTC. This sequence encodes CASSPEPRINYGYTF.

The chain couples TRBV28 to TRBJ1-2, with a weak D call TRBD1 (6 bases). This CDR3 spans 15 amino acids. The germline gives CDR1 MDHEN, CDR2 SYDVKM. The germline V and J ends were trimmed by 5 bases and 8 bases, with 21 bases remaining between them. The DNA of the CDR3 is TGTGCCAGCAGTAACCCCGCCTGGGAGGGGGACGGCTACACCTTC. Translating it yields CASSNPAWEGDGYTF.

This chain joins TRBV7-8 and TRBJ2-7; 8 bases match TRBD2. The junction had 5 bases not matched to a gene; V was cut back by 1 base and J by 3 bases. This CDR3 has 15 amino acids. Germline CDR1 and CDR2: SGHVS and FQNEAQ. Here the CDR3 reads CASSLVAGGGYEQYF. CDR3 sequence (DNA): TGTGCCAGCAGCTTAGTCGCGGGAGGAGGCTACGAGCAGTACTTC.

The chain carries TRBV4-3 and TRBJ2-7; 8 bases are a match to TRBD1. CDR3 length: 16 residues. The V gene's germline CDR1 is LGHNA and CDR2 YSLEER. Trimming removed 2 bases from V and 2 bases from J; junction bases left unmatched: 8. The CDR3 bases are TGCGCCAGCAGCCAATCGGCGACAGGGGAGACCTACGAGCAGTACTTC. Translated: CASSQSATGETYEQYF.